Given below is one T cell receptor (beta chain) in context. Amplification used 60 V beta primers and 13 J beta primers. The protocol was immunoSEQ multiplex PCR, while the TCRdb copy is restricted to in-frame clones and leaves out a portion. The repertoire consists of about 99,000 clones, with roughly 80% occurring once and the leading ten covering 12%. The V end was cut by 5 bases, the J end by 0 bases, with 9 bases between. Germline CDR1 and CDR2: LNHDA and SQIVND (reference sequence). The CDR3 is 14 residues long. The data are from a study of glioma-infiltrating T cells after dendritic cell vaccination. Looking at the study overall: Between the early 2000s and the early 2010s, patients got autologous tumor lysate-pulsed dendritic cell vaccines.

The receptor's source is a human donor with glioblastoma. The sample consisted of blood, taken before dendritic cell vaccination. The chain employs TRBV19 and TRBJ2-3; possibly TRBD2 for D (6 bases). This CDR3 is CASSVGGSTDTQYF. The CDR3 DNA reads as TGTGCCAGTAGTGTCGGGGGAAGCACAGATACGCAGTATTTT.